These 19 T cell receptor beta chains originate from one sample sequenced in a study of T-cell reconstitution after alpha-beta-depleted transplantation in children. Construction of the TCRbeta library involved unique molecular identifiers. TCRdb used MiXCR to reprocess the PCR reads, holding one entry per CDR3 protein. The sample has about 180,000 distinct CDR3 sequences; 11% are singletons. Material: PBMCs, obtained before TCRalphabeta/CD19-depleted stem cell transplant. Receptor source: a boy between 2 and 10 years old with acute myeloid leukemia, due to receive a stem cell transplant.

In this sample, this clonotype turned up many times. This chain connects TRBV27 to TRBJ1-1, with D unclear. Germline V gives CDR1 MNHEY, CDR2 SMNVEV (reference sequence). V shed 4 bases and J shed 1 base, with 13 bases lying between them. CDR3 length: 15 amino acids. The DNA of the CDR3 is TGTGCCAGCAGTTCACCCCTTGTGGGGAACACTGAAGCTTTCTTT. It translates to CASSSPLVGNTEAFF.

This clonotype was recorded at least ten times. The chain employs TRBV9 and TRBJ2-3, with 10 bases aligning to TRBD2. V was clipped by 5 bases and J by 5 bases; unmatched bases: 8. The V gene's germline CDR1 is SGDLS and CDR2 YYNGEE. The CDR3 is 15 residues long. The CDR3 is CASSISGGEQDTQYF. In DNA form, the CDR3 reads TGTGCCAGCAGTATCAGCGGGGGGGAACAAGATACGCAGTATTTT. The variable domain in full, completed from reference TRBV9 and TRBJ2-3, reads DSGVTQTPKHLITATGQRVTLRCSPRSGDLSVYWYQQSLDQGLQFLIQYYNGEERAKGNILERFSAQQFPDLHSELNLSSLELGDSALYFCASSISGGEQDTQYFGPGTRLTVL.

This clonotype was observed many times. The chain couples TRBV12-3 or TRBV12-4 to TRBJ2-3; 10 bases map to TRBD2. This CDR3 is 17 amino acids long. V gave up 2 bases and J gave up 2 bases; unmatched junction bases: 7. CDR3 sequence reads: CASSLWASGGPTDTQYF. CDR3 coding DNA: TGTGCCAGCAGTTTATGGGCTAGCGGGGGCCCCACAGATACGCAGTATTTT.

At least ten counts were recorded for this clonotype. The V gene is TRBV7-2, the J gene TRBJ2-4, with D hard to call. In germline, CDR1 is SGHTA, CDR2 FQGNSA. This CDR3 region has 15 residues. Trimming shortened V by 5 bases and J by 2 bases, and 13 bases separated the two germline ends. CDR3: CASSPSFGSKNIQYF. CDR3 sequence (DNA): TGTGCCAGCAGCCCATCCTTCGGATCCAAAAACATTCAGTACTTC.

V and J are TRBV2 and TRBJ2-3, with TRBD2 identical over 10 bases. The CDR3 has 17 residues. Unmatched junction bases numbered 9, after V lost 0 bases and J lost 6 bases. Germline lookup yields CDR1 SNHLY and CDR2 FYNNEI. Here the CDR3 DNA reads TGTGCCAGCAGTGAAGCGTCCACTAGCGGGACCACGGATACGCAGTATTTT. Its translation: CASSEASTSGTTDTQYF.

A few counts support this clonotype. The gene calls are TRBV6-2 or TRBV6-3 and TRBJ2-1, with 7 bases fitting TRBD1. After removal of 6 bases from V and 4 bases from J, the junction contained 12 bases not matched to a gene. The CDR3 is 16 residues long. Germline CDR1 MNHEY, CDR2 SVGEGT. CDR3 bases: TGTGCCAGCAGGCAAGGTTACAGGGGACAATACAATGAGCAGTTCTTC. It specifies CASRQGYRGQYNEQFF.

This chain links TRBV20-1 with TRBJ1-4; D is ambiguous. The V gene's germline CDR1 is DFQATT and CDR2 SNEGSKA (reference sequence). With 6 bases removed from V and 4 bases from J, the gap between germline ends came to 12 bases. CDR3 length: 13 amino acids. CDR3 protein: CSAIKWGNEKLFF. The CDR3 DNA sequence: TGCAGTGCCATAAAATGGGGTAATGAAAAACTGTTTTTT.

This clonotype appeared many times. The junction departs from germline at one end; a sequencing error may be responsible. V usage is TRBV27 and J usage is TRBJ2-3; 9 nucleotides agree with TRBD2. Germline CDR1 is MNHEY and CDR2 is SMNVEV (reference sequence). CDR3 length: 15 residues. DNA of the CDR3: TGTGCCAGCACTTTAGCGGGGGCGGAAACAGATACGCAGTATTTT. Translating gives CASTLAGAETDTQYF.

This clonotype was counted at least ten times. This chain uses TRBV6-1 with TRBJ1-1; no clear D. The ends were cut back, 2 bases at V and 0 bases at J, with 4 bases in the middle. This CDR3 spans 13 amino acids. Looked up from germline, CDR1 is MNHNS and CDR2 is SASEGT. In DNA form, the CDR3 reads TGTGCCAGCAGTGAACCCGTGAACACTGAAGCTTTCTTT. Its protein product is CASSEPVNTEAFF.

A word on this clonotype: Since a much larger clone is just one base distant, this may be a read error. V and J are TRBV29-1 and TRBJ1-1; D possibly corresponds to TRBD1 (5 bases). V was cut by 7 bases and J by 7 bases, with 19 bases left in between. Germline assignment: CDR1 SQVTM and CDR2 ANQGSEA. The CDR3 has 13 residues. CDR3 protein: CSAGGHIMGEAFF. The CDR3 DNA is TGCAGCGCTGGCGGACACATCATGGGTGAAGCTTTCTTT.

This clonotype was recorded at least ten times. The chain combines TRBV7-9 with TRBJ1-1, with 8 nucleotides matching TRBD1. V trimming: 1 base; J trimming: 3 bases; junction bases outside the gene matches: 4. The CDR3 loop spans 15 amino acids. The germline gives CDR1 SEHNR, CDR2 FQNEAQ (reference sequence). As DNA, the CDR3 is TGTGCCAGCAGCTTAGTCCCGGACAGGGACACTGAAGCTTTCTTT. Protein product: CASSLVPDRDTEAFF.

The table lists this clonotype with many counts. V gene TRBV5-6 combines with J gene TRBJ2-3; 12 nucleotides agree with TRBD2. Unmatched junction bases numbered 2, after V lost 1 base and J lost 5 bases. Per germline, CDR1 SGHDT and CDR2 YYEEEE. This CDR3 is 15 amino acids long. CDR3 sequence (DNA): TGTGCCAGCAGCTTGTCACTAGCGGGGGGAGATACGCAGTATTTT. The encoded protein is CASSLSLAGGDTQYF.

This clonotype was seen ten or more times. CDR3 loop: CASGTNTEAFF. The CDR3 DNA reads as TGCGCCAGCGGGACGAACACTGAAGCTTTCTTT. The rearrangement links TRBV5-1 to TRBJ1-1; tentatively, D is TRBD1 (5 bases). Germline CDR1 is SGHRS and CDR2 is YFSETQ. Trimming stripped 7 bases from V and 1 base from J, with 5 bases between. The CDR3 contains 11 residues.

Many counts were recorded for this clonotype. This sequence joins TRBV5-1 and TRBJ1-2; 8 nucleotides align to TRBD1. The germline V gene encodes CDR1 SGHRS and CDR2 YFSETQ. J lost 5 bases, V lost 5 bases, and 11 bases had no gene match. There are 15 residues in the CDR3. The chain's CDR3 is CASSPSTGDRYGYTF. CDR3 sequence (DNA): TGCGCCAGCAGTCCCTCGACAGGGGATCGGTATGGCTACACCTTC.

This clonotype was seen ten or more times. V gene TRBV20-1 combines with J gene TRBJ2-3; 11 nucleotides match TRBD2. The CDR3 is 15 amino acids. From germline, CDR1 is DFQATT and CDR2 SNEGSKA (reference sequence). The trim removed 3 bases at V and 3 bases at J, leaving 5 bases unmatched. CDR3 DNA: TGCAGTGCTAGGAAGACTAGCGGGGCTACAGATACGCAGTATTTT. As protein: CSARKTSGATDTQYF.

This clonotype was found many times. This chain joins TRBV28 and TRBJ2-4, with D possibly TRBD2 on 5 matching bases. The V end lost 2 bases, the J end lost 7 bases, and 12 bases lay between the germline ends. The CDR3 is 14 amino acids. Germline lookup yields CDR1 MDHEN and CDR2 SYDVKM. This CDR3 reads CASSLPNSGNIQYF. DNA for the CDR3: TGTGCCAGCAGTTTACCCAACTCGGGGAACATTCAGTACTTC.

This clonotype was seen ten or more times. V and J are TRBV4-1 and TRBJ2-7, with D possibly TRBD2 on 6 matching bases. CDR1 and CDR2 (germline): MGHRA, YSYEKL. The CDR3 contains 14 residues. Trimming cost V 2 bases and J 3 bases, with 11 bases left between them. CDR3 amino acids: CASSQRPEGYEQYF. The CDR3, as DNA: TGCGCCAGCAGCCAACGGCCGGAGGGCTACGAGCAGTACTTC.

This clonotype was seen a single time. The rearrangement joins TRBV30 to TRBJ1-2, with 7 bases lining up with TRBD1. Germline loops: CDR1 GTSNPN, CDR2 SVGIG (reference sequence). The CDR3 runs to 14 residues. J was trimmed by 4 bases and V by 0 bases; bases with no gene match: 5. As DNA, the CDR3 is TGTGCCTGGAGTGTCACAGGGGAGCGCTATGGCTACACCTTC. It is translated as CAWSVTGERYGYTF.

At least ten counts were recorded for this clonotype. The rearrangement links TRBV29-1 to TRBJ1-1; the D gene is possibly TRBD1 (6 bases). Germline CDR1 is SQVTM and CDR2 is ANQGSEA. The ends were cut back, 4 bases at V and 3 bases at J, with 12 bases in the middle. The CDR3 spans 13 residues. CDR3 nucleotides: TGCAGCGTTGCTTGGGGGCCAGACACTGAAGCTTTCTTT. The encoded protein is CSVAWGPDTEAFF. Using reference TRBV29-1 and TRBJ1-1 for the parts outside the CDR3, the full variable domain is SAVISQKPSRDICQRGTSLTIQCQVDSQVTMMFWYRQQPGQSLTLIATANQGSEATYESGFVIDKFPISRPNLTFSTLTVSNMSPEDSSIYLCSVAWGPDTEAFFGQGTRLTVV.